This TCR beta chain was identified in a study of CD8 T cells in Susac syndrome. With random hexamers, reverse transcription was performed on about 0.5 to 1 ug of RNA. The CDR3 of TCR beta was amplified by immunoSEQ multiplex PCR across 54 Vbeta and 13 Jbeta. One entry per CDR3 protein, called by TCRdb with MiXCR from the immunoSEQ multiplex PCR reads. The sample contains about 150,000 distinct CDR3 sequences, about 92% of which appear only once. The germline CDR1 and CDR2 sequences are SNHLY and FYNNEI. This CDR3 region has 14 residues. The chain couples TRBV2 to TRBJ2-3, with 8 bases aligning to TRBD2. The TCR comes from a human donor in good health. The sequencing sample was made of CD4+ T cells from PBMCs. This CDR3 reads CATSGGFRTDTQYF. CDR3 DNA: TGTGCGACATCGGGGGGGTTCCGCACAGATACGCAGTATTTT.